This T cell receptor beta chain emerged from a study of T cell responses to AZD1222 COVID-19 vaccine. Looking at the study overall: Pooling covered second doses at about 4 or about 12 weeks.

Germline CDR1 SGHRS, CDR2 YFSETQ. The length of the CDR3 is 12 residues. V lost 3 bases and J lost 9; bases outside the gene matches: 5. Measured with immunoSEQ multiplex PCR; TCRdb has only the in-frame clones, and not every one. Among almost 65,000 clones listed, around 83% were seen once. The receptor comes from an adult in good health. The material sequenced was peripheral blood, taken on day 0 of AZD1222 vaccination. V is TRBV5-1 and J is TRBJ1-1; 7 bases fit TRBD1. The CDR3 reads CASSSDRRQAFF. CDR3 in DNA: TGCGCCAGCAGCTCGGACAGGAGGCAAGCTTTCTTT.